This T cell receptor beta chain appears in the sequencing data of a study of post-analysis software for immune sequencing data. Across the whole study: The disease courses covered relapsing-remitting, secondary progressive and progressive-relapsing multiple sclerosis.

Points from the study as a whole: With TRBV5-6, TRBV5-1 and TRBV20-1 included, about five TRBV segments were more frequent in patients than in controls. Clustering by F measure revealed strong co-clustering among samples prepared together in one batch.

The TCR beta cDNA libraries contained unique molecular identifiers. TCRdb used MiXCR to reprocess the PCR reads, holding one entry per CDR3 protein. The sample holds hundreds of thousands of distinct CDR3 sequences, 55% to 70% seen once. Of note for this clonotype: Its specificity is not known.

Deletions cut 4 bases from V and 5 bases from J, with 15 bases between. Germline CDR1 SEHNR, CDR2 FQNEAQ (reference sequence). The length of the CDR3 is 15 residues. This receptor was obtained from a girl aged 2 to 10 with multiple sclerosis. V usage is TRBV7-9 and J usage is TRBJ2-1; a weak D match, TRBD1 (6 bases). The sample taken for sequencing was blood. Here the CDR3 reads CASSSPDRTNNEQFF. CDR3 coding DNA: TGTGCCAGCAGCTCCCCTGACAGGACAAACAATGAGCAGTTCTTC.